Listed here is a single T cell receptor beta chain. The data were obtained in a study of T cell changes during pregnancy in multiple sclerosis. Trimming took 4 bases from V and 7 from J, leaving 10 bases between them. Germline CDR1 and CDR2: MGHRA and YSYEKL. The CDR3 contains 13 residues. The data were produced by immunoSEQ multiplex PCR, yet TCRdb's version contains in-frame clones alone and is incomplete. Here the sample spans around 40,000 clones, over 75% being singletons. This receptor was identified in a female donor in good health, enrolled as a control in a pregnancy study. The chain couples TRBV4-1 to TRBJ1-4; no firm D call. The specimen was CD4+ T cells from peripheral blood mononuclear cells, collected in the first trimester of pregnancy. CDR3 region: CASSLLEGEKLFF. The CDR3 nucleotides read TGCGCCAGCAGCCTGCTTGAGGGTGAAAAACTGTTTTTT.